Following are 20 T cell receptor beta chains from one sample sequenced in a study of blood T cell repertoires in COVID-19. Sequencing used immunoSEQ multiplex PCR; TCRdb keeps in-frame clones, though not all of them. The sample includes some 38,000 clones, around 85% of them seen just once. The sequenced sample was peripheral blood. These receptor sequences come from a man between 70 and 80 years old with acute or convalescent COVID-19.

The chain has TRBV7-7 and TRBJ1-5; a possible D gene is TRBD1 (5 bases). V lost 3 bases to trimming and J lost 3 bases, with 6 bases between them. The CDR3 consists of 13 residues. Germline lookup yields CDR1 SSHAT and CDR2 FNYEAQ (reference sequence). The CDR3 reads CASSLTDNQPQHF. CDR3 bases: TGTGCCAGCAGCTTGACAGACAATCAGCCCCAGCATTTT.

The gene calls are TRBV3-1 (or the pseudogene TRBV3-2) and TRBJ2-7, with D perhaps matching TRBD2 (6 bases). The CDR3 contains 12 residues. The V and J ends lost 7 bases and 5 bases respectively, with 12 bases between them. In germline, CDR1 is LGHDT, CDR2 YNNKEL (reference sequence). The CDR3 loop reads CASMTRGDEQYF. The DNA for the CDR3 is TGTGCCAGCATGACTAGAGGAGACGAGCAGTACTTC.

The chain links TRBV11-1 to TRBJ1-1; a weak D match, TRBD1 (6 bases). CDR1 is SGHAT and CDR2 is FQDESV in the germline V gene (reference sequence). V gave up 6 bases and J gave up 5 bases, with 16 bases separating them. The length of the CDR3 is 14 residues. The CDR3 loop is CASSDRGAWTEAFF. The CDR3 DNA sequence: TGTGCCAGCAGTGATCGGGGGGCCTGGACTGAAGCTTTCTTT.

The rearrangement links TRBV6-5 to TRBJ2-7; maybe TRBD2 (5 bases). Per germline, CDR1 MNHEY and CDR2 SVGAGI. The CDR3 has 12 residues. V was clipped by 4 bases and J by 4 bases, with 8 bases between them. The CDR3 DNA sequence: TGTGCCAGCAGTTCTAGCCTTTACGAGCAGTACTTC. Translated, it gives CASSSSLYEQYF.

This sequence joins TRBV4-2 and TRBJ2-1; D may be TRBD2 (6 bases). This CDR3 region has 14 residues. The V gene's germline CDR1 is LGHNA and CDR2 YNFKEQ. Trimming removed 0 bases from V and 8 bases from J, with 11 bases in between. In DNA form, the CDR3 reads TGTGCCAGCAGCCAAGATGATAGCGGCGATGAGCAGTTCTTC. Translating gives CASSQDDSGDEQFF.

The chain recombines TRBV9 with TRBJ2-3, with D unresolved. There are 13 residues in the CDR3. V lost 0 bases to trimming and J lost 3 bases, with 5 bases between them. The germline CDR1 and CDR2 sequences are SGDLS and YYNGEE. The DNA for the CDR3 is TGTGCCAGCAGCGTAGAAGCAACAGATACGCAGTATTTT. This encodes CASSVEATDTQYF.

This rearrangement joins TRBV2 to TRBJ1-2; tentatively, D is TRBD1 (5 bases). V was pared by 2 bases and J by 5 bases, with 12 bases between. The CDR3 spans 14 residues. CDR1 SNHLY and CDR2 FYNNEI come from the germline V gene. The CDR3 here is CASSERTSSYGYTF. The CDR3 DNA reads TGTGCCAGCAGTGAAAGGACAAGCAGTTATGGCTACACCTTC. The full variable domain, in which reference TRBV2 and TRBJ1-2 provide the parts outside the CDR3, is EPEVTQTPSHQVTQMGQEVILRCVPISNHLYFYWYRQILGQKVEFLVSFYNNEISEKSEIFDDQFSVERPDGSNFTLKIRSTKLEDSAMYFCASSERTSSYGYTFGSGTRLTVV.

About this clone: This sample also contains other DNA sequences that code for the same CDR3. This chain links TRBV4-3 with TRBJ2-3, with D possibly matching TRBD2 (6 bases). Germline V gene data show CDR1 as LGHNA and CDR2 as YSLEER. Trimming cost V 0 bases and J 1 base, with 8 bases left between them. This CDR3 is built from 15 residues. Here the CDR3 DNA reads TGCGCCAGCAGCCAAGAATTAGCGGGCACAGATACGCAGTATTTT. This gives the protein CASSQELAGTDTQYF.

The chain has TRBV9 and TRBJ1-4, with D unclear. V was clipped by 0 bases and J by 0 bases, with 6 bases between them. The CDR3 runs to 15 residues. Germline V CDR1 and CDR2: SGDLS, YYNGEE. The CDR3 is CASSVGPATNEKLFF. CDR3 coding DNA: TGTGCCAGCAGCGTAGGGCCAGCAACTAATGAAAAACTGTTTTTT.

This chain connects TRBV6-6 to TRBJ1-4; TRBD1 agrees at 12 bases. CDR1 is MNHNY, CDR2 SVGAGI, per germline (reference sequence). With V trimmed by 6 bases and J by 8 bases, 13 bases remained unmatched. This CDR3 spans 17 amino acids. The CDR3 DNA follows: TGTGCCAGCAGCCGACTGGGACAGGGGGCGCGGTGGGAAAAACTGTTTTTT. Translated: CASSRLGQGARWEKLFF.

Concerning this clone itself: The limits of the CDR3 on the DNA are not certain, so only TCRdb's listed CDR3 is given. V and J are TRBV9 and TRBJ2-7; the table's D call of TRBD2 was not tested on the DNA. The CDR3 is made up of 15 amino acids, end residues included. Per the germline V gene, CDR1 is SGDLS and CDR2 is YYNGEE. The CDR3 protein is CASSVGRGAAGLLYF.

This chain links TRBV7-9 with TRBJ2-7, with 7 nucleotides matching TRBD2. Trimming cost V 5 bases and J 3 bases; bases outside gene matches: 4. Germline V gives CDR1 SEHNR, CDR2 FQNEAQ (reference sequence). This CDR3 spans 13 amino acids. The CDR3 nucleotides are TGTGCCAGCAGCCGCGGGAGTTACTACGAGCAGTACTTC. Amino acids: CASSRGSYYEQYF.

This clone appeared a few times. The rearrangement uses TRBV18 and TRBJ1-5, with 7 bases lining up with TRBD1. Germline V CDR1 and CDR2: KGHSH, LQKENI. The CDR3 spans 13 residues. V gave up 3 bases and J gave up 5 bases; unmatched junction bases: 1. In nucleotides, the CDR3 is TGTGCCAGCTCACCGGGGACAGATCAGCCCCAGCATTTT. This codes for CASSPGTDQPQHF.

V usage is TRBV7-8 and J usage is TRBJ2-1, with D possibly TRBD2 on 5 matching bases. Germline CDR1 reads SGHVS; CDR2 reads FQNEAQ. The V and J ends lost 5 bases and 10 bases respectively, with 15 bases between them. This CDR3 has 13 amino acids. The CDR3 sequence is CASSDPLGMEQFF. CDR3 in DNA: TGTGCCAGCAGCGACCCCCTCGGGATGGAGCAGTTCTTC.

This clone was counted only a few times. Written as DNA, the CDR3 is TGTGCCAGCAGCACCCGGGGAAGCAATCAGCCCCAGCATTTT. Translated: CASSTRGSNQPQHF. J is TRBJ1-5 and V is TRBV27; D remains unclear. V was pared by 6 bases and J by 1 base, with 10 bases between. In germline, CDR1 is MNHEY, CDR2 SMNVEV (reference sequence). This CDR3 spans 14 amino acids.

This chain joins TRBV24-1 and TRBJ2-1, with 10 positions matching TRBD1. Germline V gives CDR1 KGHDR, CDR2 SFDVKD. CDR3 length equals 17 residues. The J segment lost 5 bases and the V segment lost 4 bases, leaving 10 bases of the junction unmatched. The CDR3 spells CATSDSRGQGSHNEQFF. CDR3 in DNA: TGTGCCACCAGTGACTCGAGGGGACAGGGGAGCCACAATGAGCAGTTCTTC.

The rearrangement uses TRBV5-1 and TRBJ2-7, with D maybe TRBD1 (6 bases). The V gene's germline CDR1 is SGHRS and CDR2 YFSETQ. V was clipped by 4 bases and J by 0 bases, with 14 bases between them. The CDR3 extends over 15 amino acids. CDR3 DNA sequence: TGCGCCAGCAGCGAGGGGACAAGGAGCTCCTACGAGCAGTACTTC. It yields the protein CASSEGTRSSYEQYF. Variable domain in full (rest from reference TRBV5-1 and TRBJ2-7): KAGVTQTPRYLIKTRGQQVTLSCSPISGHRSVSWYQQTPGQGLQFLFEYFSETQRNKGNFPGRFSGRQFSNSRSEMNVSTLELGDSALYLCASSEGTRSSYEQYFGPGTRLTVT.

V gene TRBV6-2 or TRBV6-3 combines with J gene TRBJ2-7; 11 positions match TRBD1. With 5 bases clipped from V and 6 bases from J, the junction kept 9 bases outside the gene matches. The CDR3 consists of 15 residues. In germline, CDR1 is MNHEY, CDR2 SVGEGT. CDR3 DNA: TGTGCCAGCAGTCAGAACCTGGACAGGGGGCCCGAGCAGTACTTC. This gives the protein CASSQNLDRGPEQYF.

This chain joins TRBV6-6 and TRBJ1-2; D gene unclear. In germline, CDR1 is MNHNY, CDR2 SVGAGI (reference sequence). The CDR3 consists of 14 residues. Between the trimmed V and J ends, which lost 8 bases and 0 bases, there was a span of 13 bases. The CDR3 nucleotides are TGTGCCAGCCTTCGCGGGCCATCTAACTATGGCTACACCTTC. Translated: CASLRGPSNYGYTF.

V usage is TRBV28 and J usage is TRBJ2-5; possibly TRBD2 for D (6 bases). CDR1 and CDR2 from the germline V gene are MDHEN and SYDVKM. V gave up 2 bases and J gave up 7 bases, with 14 bases separating them. The CDR3 has 14 residues. The CDR3 protein is CASSLRGQGGTQYF. CDR3 DNA sequence: TGTGCCAGCAGTTTAAGAGGGCAGGGAGGGACCCAGTACTTC.